The rows below give T cell receptor beta chains drawn from one sample of a study of Graves' ophthalmopathy and Graves' hyperthyroidism. TCRdb processed the multiplex PCR reads anew with MiXCR; each CDR3 protein has one entry. The table lists about 420,000 distinct CDR3 sequences, 21% of them singletons. The sample consisted of peripheral blood. All receptors come from a woman in her late teens or twenties with stable Graves' hyperthyroidism. The conserved cysteine and the conserved F or W are not part of the CDR3 here. Some rows have no size entry. The others give once, few or many, or a class for an expanded clone.

V | size | CDR3
TRBV20-1 | many | SAGLDGSTETQY
TRBV20-1 | NA | SGLNIGQDDEQF
TRBV11-2 | NA | ASSLDPGGFNQPQH
TRBV2 | few | ASNSRGTKNIQY
TRBV4-2 | few | ASSQDTQVYLHGYT
TRBV12-3/TRBV12-4 | NA | ASSPSRESSPLH
TRBV12-3/TRBV12-4 | NA | ASSPPARADTQY
TRBV27 | NA | ASSFGRQGGETQY
TRBV6-1 | many | ATWSPRQANEQY
TRBV11-2 | few | ASSLRTLETQY
TRBV3-1 | once | ASSQDRTRTSGYT
TRBV6-5 | many | ASSYSTSKETGLGNQPQH
TRBV4-1 | few | ASSQEGRQVAEAF
TRBV19 | many | ASSISNQPQH
TRBV2 | few | ASSVRPGGAGEQY
TRBV7-2 | many | ASSSGLAGVGETQY
TRBV29-1 | many | SVSQGRSYEQY
TRBV12-3/TRBV12-4 | NA | ASSPRATGVGHEQY
TRBV6-1 | many | ASSEERGSPLH
TRBV2 | many | ASKPIQGWFPEAF
TRBV12-3/TRBV12-4 | few | ASDLGGGYGYT
TRBV6-5 | once | ASSYSKRNQPQH
TRBV20-1 | many | SARDTRQGDLNSPYEQY
TRBV9 | many | ASSSGANTEAF
TRBV6-1 | many | ASSPGAGTKNIQY
TRBV7-2 | many | ASSLTHINTEAF
TRBV20-1 | many | SARPITRLAGNSYYEQY
TRBV4-1 | many | ASSLPGQGADWQY
TRBV12-3/TRBV12-4 | many | ASSFLSETRY
TRBV7-9 | NA | ASRFGGAGELF
TRBV20-1 | NA | SARARGGAEAF
TRBV20-1 | NA | SARDPLQETQY
TRBV12-3/TRBV12-4 | many | ASSLYPTGELF
TRBV20-1 | many | SALDPNTEAF
TRBV28 | NA | ASTIRFPDTQY
TRBV12-3/TRBV12-4 | many | ASSSETRNLQETQY
TRBV20-1 | many | SAPPRAEGAQETQY
TRBV12-3/TRBV12-4 | NA | ASSLVGTSGETQY
TRBV5-1 | many | ASNPSGSFIGELF
TRBV6-5 | many | ASSFLQRGPWSPLH
TRBV6-2/TRBV6-3 | NA | ASSPPGRAASSGANVLT
TRBV28 | NA | ASIHGEFQQPQH
TRBV27 | many | ASSLRPRETQY
TRBV30 | many | AWTPDDQYGYT
TRBV2 | many | ASSGFRGLGGYT
TRBV2 | many | ASSFPRQGAVSPQH
TRBV6-5 | many | ASSNRDSNQPQH
TRBV5-1 | NA | ASSSGLAGAPAVGELF
TRBV12-3/TRBV12-4 | many | ASSMRQALGPYNSPLH
TRBV24-1 | few | ATSDSSGIGFTDTQY
TRBV30 | many | AWSDSSNQPQH
TRBV30 | few | AWSFGDRVTYEQY
TRBV7-2 | many | ASSLFASGMDEQY